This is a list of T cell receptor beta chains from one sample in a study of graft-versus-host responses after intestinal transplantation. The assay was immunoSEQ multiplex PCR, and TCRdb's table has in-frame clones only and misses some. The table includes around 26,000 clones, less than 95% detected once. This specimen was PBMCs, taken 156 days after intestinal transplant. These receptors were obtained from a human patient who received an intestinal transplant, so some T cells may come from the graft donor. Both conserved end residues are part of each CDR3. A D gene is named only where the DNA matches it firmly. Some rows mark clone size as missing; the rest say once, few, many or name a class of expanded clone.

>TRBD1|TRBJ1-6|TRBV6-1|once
TGTGCCAGCAACAAGGACAGGGATTCACCCCTCCACTTT
CASNKDRDSPLHF
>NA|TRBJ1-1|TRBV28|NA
TGTGCCAGCAGTTTCCCAGGAAACACTGAAGCTTTCTTT
CASSFPGNTEAFF
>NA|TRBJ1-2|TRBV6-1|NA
TGTGCCAGCAGTTCGCACAGGGTTCGGAGATATGGCTACACCTTC
CASSSHRVRRYGYTF
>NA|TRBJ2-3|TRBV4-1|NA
TGCGCCAGCAGAGGACAGAACACAGATACGCAGTATTTT
CASRGQNTDTQYF
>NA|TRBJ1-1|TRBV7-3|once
TGTGCCAGCAGCTTTAGCATGAACACTGAAGCTTTCTTT
CASSFSMNTEAFF
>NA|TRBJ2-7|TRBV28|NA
TGTGCCAGCAGAGGGGGAGGAGGACTCTCCTACGAGCAGTACTTC
CASRGGGGLSYEQYF
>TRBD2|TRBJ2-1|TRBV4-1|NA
TGCGCCAGCAGCCTTCCTAGCGGGAGGGCTGTAAATGAGCAGTTCTTC
CASSLPSGRAVNEQFF
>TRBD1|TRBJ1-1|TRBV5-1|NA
TGCGCCAGCAGCAACCGGGACAGCATGAACACTGAAGCTTTCTTT
CASSNRDSMNTEAFF
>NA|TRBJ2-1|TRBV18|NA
TGTGCCAGCTCACCTAAGAGCGGACAATACAATGAGCAGTTCTTC
CASSPKSGQYNEQFF
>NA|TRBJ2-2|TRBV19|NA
TGTGCCACAGAGACAGGGAACACCGGGGAGCTGTTTTTT
CATETGNTGELFF
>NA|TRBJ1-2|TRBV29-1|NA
TGCAGCGCCGCGAACAGGGAGGGCGGCTACACCTTC
CSAANREGGYTF
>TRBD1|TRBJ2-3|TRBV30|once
TGTGCCGGAGGAACCGGGACAGGGCACACAGATACGCAGTATTTT
CAGGTGTGHTDTQYF
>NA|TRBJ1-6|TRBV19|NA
TGTGCCAGTAGTATATGGGACGGCAATTCACCCCTCCACTTT
CASSIWDGNSPLHF
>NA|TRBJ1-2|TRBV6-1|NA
TGTGCCAGCAGGGACGCGGGAGGCTACACCTTC
CASRDAGGYTF
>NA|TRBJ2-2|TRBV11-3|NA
TGTGCCAGCAGCAACACGGGGTACACCGGGGAGCTGTTTTTT
CASSNTGYTGELFF
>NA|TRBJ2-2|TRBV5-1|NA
TGCGCCAGCAGCCCGCGGACAGAGCCCGGGGAGCTGTTTTTT
CASSPRTEPGELFF
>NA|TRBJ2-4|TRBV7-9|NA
TGTGCCAGCAGCTCCCTCAATTCGGGAAACATTCAGTACTTC
CASSSLNSGNIQYF
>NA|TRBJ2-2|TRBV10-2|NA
TGCGCCACCTCTAAGGGCACCGGGGAGCTGTTTTTT
CATSKGTGELFF
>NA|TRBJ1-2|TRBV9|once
TGTGCCAGCAGCGCCATGCCCCACAGGTCAGGCTACACCTTC
CASSAMPHRSGYTF
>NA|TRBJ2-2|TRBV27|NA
TGTGCCAGCAGTTTATGGGCAAGTTTCACCGGGGAGCTGTTTTTT
CASSLWASFTGELFF
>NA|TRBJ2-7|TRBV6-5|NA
TGTGCCAGCAGTTTCAGGGGCGTCACCTACGAGCAGTACTTC
CASSFRGVTYEQYF
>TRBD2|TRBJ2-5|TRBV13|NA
TGTGCCAGCAGCAGAGCGGGAGGAATCCAAGAGACCCAGTACTTC
CASSRAGGIQETQYF
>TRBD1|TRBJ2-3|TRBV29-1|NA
TGCAGCGGGGACAGGGGGCAGGATACGCAGTATTTT
CSGDRGQDTQYF
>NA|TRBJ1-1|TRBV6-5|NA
TGTGCCAGCAGTTACTCCAGGGTCTCTGGGGCTTTCTTT
CASSYSRVSGAFF
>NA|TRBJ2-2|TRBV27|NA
TGTGCCAGCAGTTTATTGGGGGGCGGGGAGCTGTTTTTT
CASSLLGGGELFF
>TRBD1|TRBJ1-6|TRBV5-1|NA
TGCGCCAGCAGCCCGACAGGGGGTAATTCACCCCTCCACTTT
CASSPTGGNSPLHF
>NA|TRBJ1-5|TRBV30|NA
TGTGCCTGGAGCTCAGTTGGGTTCTCTCGGCTCAATCAGCCCCAGCATTTT
CAWSSVGFSRLNQPQHF
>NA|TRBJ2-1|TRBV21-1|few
TGTGCCAGCAGCAAAAGGCTCCATGGCGGGGGGACACTCTACAATGAGCAGTTCTTC
CASSKRLHGGGTLYNEQFF
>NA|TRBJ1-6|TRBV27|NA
TGTGCCAGCAGTGCCTCTCGCACATGGACGCCTAATTCACCCCTCCACTTT
CASSASRTWTPNSPLHF
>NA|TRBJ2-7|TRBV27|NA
TGTGCCAGCAGTTTATCGAACGGAGAGCAGTACTTC
CASSLSNGEQYF
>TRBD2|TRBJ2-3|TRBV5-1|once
TGCGCCAGCAGCTTGGAGACTAGCGGTAGCACAGATACGCAGTATTTT
CASSLETSGSTDTQYF
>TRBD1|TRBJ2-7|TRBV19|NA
TGTGCCAGTAGTATGATCGGGACAGGGGGATCCTACGAGCAGTACTTC
CASSMIGTGGSYEQYF